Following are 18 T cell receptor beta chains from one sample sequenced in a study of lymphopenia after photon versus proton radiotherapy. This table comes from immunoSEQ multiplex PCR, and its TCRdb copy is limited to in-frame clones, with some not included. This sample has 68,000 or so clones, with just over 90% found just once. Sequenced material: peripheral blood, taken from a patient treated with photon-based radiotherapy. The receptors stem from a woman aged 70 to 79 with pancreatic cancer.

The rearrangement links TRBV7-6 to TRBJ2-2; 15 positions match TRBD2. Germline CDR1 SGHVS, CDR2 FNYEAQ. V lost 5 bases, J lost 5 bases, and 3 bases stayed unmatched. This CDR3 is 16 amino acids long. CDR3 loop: CASSRTSGRATGELFF. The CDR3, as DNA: TGTGCCAGCAGCAGGACTAGCGGGAGGGCTACCGGGGAGCTGTTTTTT.

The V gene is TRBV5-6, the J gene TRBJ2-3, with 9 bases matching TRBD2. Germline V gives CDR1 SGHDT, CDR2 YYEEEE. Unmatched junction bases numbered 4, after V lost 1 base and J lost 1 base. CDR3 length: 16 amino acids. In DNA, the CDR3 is TGTGCCAGCAGCTTGTATTCTAGCGGGGGCACAGATACGCAGTATTTT. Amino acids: CASSLYSSGGTDTQYF.

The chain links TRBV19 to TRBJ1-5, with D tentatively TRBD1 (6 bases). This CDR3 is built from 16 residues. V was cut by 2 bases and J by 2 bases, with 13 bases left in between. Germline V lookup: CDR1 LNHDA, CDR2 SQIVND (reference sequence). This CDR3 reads CASSIWGGDGNQPQHF. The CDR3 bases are TGTGCCAGTAGTATATGGGGGGGCGACGGCAATCAGCCCCAGCATTTT. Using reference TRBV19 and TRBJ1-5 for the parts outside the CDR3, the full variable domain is DGGITQSPKYLFRKEGQNVTLSCEQNLNHDAMYWYRQDPGQGLRLIYYSQIVNDFQKGDIAEGYSVSREKKESFPLTVTSAQKNPTAFYLCASSIWGGDGNQPQHFGDGTRLSIL.

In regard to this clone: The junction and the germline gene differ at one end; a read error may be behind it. The CDR3: CAWSLAGGYNEQLF. The CDR3 DNA is TGTGCCTGGAGCTTAGCGGGAGGGTACAATGAGCAGCTCTTC. The V gene is TRBV30, the J gene TRBJ2-1; 11 bases agree with TRBD2. The CDR3 totals 14 residues. Germline V gene sequence: CDR1 GTSNPN, CDR2 SVGIG (reference sequence).

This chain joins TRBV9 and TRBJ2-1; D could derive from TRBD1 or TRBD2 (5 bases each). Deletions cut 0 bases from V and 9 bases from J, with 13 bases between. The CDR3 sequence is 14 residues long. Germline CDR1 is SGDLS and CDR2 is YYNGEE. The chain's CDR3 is CASSVVGTPSEQFF. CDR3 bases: TGTGCCAGCAGCGTAGTGGGGACCCCGAGTGAGCAGTTCTTC.

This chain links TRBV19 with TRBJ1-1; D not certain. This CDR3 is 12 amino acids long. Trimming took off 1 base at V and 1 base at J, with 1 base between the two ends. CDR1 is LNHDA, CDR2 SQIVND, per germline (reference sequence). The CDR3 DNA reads TGTGCCAGTAGTATAGGGAACACTGAAGCTTTCTTT. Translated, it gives CASSIGNTEAFF.

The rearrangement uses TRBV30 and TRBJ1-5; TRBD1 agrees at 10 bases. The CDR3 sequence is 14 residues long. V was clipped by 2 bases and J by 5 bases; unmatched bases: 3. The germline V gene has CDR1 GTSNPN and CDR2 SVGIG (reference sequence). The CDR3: CAWSRGTGDQPQHF. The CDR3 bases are TGTGCCTGGAGTAGGGGGACAGGGGATCAGCCCCAGCATTTT.

CDR3 residues: CASSPVLGGYEQYF. CDR3 DNA: TGTGCCAGCAGTCCAGTTTTAGGGGGTTACGAGCAGTACTTC. The V and J genes are TRBV28 and TRBJ2-7, with a possible D match to TRBD1 (6 bases). This CDR3 has 14 amino acids. Germline V gene lookup returns CDR1 MDHEN and CDR2 SYDVKM. Trimming pared 5 bases from V and 4 bases from J, leaving 15 bases between.

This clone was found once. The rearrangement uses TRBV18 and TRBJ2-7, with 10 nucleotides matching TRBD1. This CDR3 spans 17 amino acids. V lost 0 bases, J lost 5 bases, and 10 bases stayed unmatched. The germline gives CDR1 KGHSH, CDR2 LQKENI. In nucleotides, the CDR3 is TGTGCCAGCTCACCACCAAATTCCGGGACAGGGGACGACGAGCAGTACTTC. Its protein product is CASSPPNSGTGDDEQYF.

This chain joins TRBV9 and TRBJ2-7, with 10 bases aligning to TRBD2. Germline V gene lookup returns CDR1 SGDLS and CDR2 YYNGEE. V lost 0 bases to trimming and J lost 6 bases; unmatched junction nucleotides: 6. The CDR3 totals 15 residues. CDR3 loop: CASSVDQREGREQYF. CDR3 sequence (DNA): TGTGCCAGCAGCGTAGACCAGCGGGAGGGACGCGAGCAGTACTTC. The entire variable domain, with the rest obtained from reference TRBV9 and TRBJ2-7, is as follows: DSGVTQTPKHLITATGQRVTLRCSPRSGDLSVYWYQQSLDQGLQFLIQYYNGEERAKGNILERFSAQQFPDLHSELNLSSLELGDSALYFCASSVDQREGREQYFGPGTRLTVT.

The CDR3 DNA reads as TGCAGCCTAACCGTAAATACTGAAGCTTTCTTT. This codes for CSLTVNTEAFF. This chain connects TRBV20-1 to TRBJ1-1; D not resolved. Germline CDR1 reads DFQATT; CDR2 reads SNEGSKA (reference sequence). The CDR3 covers 11 residues.

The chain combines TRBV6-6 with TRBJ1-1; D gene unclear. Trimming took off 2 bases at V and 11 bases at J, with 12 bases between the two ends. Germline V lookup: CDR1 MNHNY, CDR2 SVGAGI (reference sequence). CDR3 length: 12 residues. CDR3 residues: CASSYIESSAFF. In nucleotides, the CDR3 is TGTGCCAGCAGTTACATAGAATCCTCGGCTTTCTTT.

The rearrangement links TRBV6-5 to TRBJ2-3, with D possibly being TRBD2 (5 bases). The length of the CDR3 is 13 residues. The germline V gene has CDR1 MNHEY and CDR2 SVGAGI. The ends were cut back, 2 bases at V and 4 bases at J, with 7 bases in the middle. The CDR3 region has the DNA TGTGCCAGCAGTTACGTCGGGGCAGATACGCAGTATTTT. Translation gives CASSYVGADTQYF.

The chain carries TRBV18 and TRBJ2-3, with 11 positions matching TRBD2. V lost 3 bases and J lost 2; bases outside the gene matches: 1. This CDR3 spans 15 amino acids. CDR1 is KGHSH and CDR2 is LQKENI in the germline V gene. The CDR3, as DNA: TGTGCCAGCTCACCGACTAGCGGGGTCACAGATACGCAGTATTTT. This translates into CASSPTSGVTDTQYF.

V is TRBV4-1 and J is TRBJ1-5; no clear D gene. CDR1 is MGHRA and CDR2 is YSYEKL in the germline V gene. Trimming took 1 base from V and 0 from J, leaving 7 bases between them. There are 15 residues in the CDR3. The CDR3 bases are TGCGCCAGCAGCCAAGTCACAGATAGCAATCAGCCCCAGCATTTT. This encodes CASSQVTDSNQPQHF.

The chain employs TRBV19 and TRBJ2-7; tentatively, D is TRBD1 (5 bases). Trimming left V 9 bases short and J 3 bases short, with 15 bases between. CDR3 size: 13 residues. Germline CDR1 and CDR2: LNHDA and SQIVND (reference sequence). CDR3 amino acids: CASETTEDYEQYF. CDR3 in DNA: TGTGCCAGCGAAACGACAGAGGACTACGAGCAGTACTTC. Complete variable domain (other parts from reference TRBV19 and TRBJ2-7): DGGITQSPKYLFRKEGQNVTLSCEQNLNHDAMYWYRQDPGQGLRLIYYSQIVNDFQKGDIAEGYSVSREKKESFPLTVTSAQKNPTAFYLCASETTEDYEQYFGPGTRLTVT.

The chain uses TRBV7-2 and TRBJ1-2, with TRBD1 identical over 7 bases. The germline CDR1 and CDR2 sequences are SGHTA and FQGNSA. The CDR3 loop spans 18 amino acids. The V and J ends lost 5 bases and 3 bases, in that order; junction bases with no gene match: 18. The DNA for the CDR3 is TGTGCCAGCAGCGTCCGACAGGGCCTCTCCCTCGCGGACTATGGCTACACCTTC. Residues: CASSVRQGLSLADYGYTF.

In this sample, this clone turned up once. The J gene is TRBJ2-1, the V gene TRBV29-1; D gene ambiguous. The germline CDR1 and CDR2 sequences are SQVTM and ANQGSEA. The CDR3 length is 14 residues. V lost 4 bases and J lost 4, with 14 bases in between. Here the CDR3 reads CSVAPRYGYNEQFF. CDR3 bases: TGCAGCGTTGCCCCAAGGTACGGATACAATGAGCAGTTCTTC.